Detailed here is one TCR beta chain. This sample was taken from a study of blood T cell repertoires in COVID-19. Study overall: Specimens from acute and convalescent COVID-19 originated in the United States, Italy and Spain. T cells, B-cell-depleted T cells, or PBMCs supplied cDNA or gDNA.

Germline assignment: CDR1 SGHTA and CDR2 FQGNSA. This CDR3 comprises 16 residues. Trimming cost V 5 bases and J 4 bases; bases outside gene matches: 5. Original processing methods: Counts of nucleated cells, estimated from reference gene primer amplification, were obtained. Some clones are missing from TCRdb's copy, which holds only in-frame ones; the method was immunoSEQ multiplex PCR. V, J and clone size are taken as reported in that table, and D and trimming were inferred from the DNA itself. Of 150,000 to 200,000 clones listed, 80% to 90% are singletons. The TCR originated in a man between 60 and 70 years old with acute or convalescent COVID-19. The chain employs TRBV7-2 and TRBJ2-3, with 14 bases that match TRBD2. What was sequenced was peripheral blood. The DNA for the CDR3 is TGTGCCAGCAGCGCCATGGGACTAGCGGGAGCAGATACGCAGTATTTT. Amino acids: CASSAMGLAGADTQYF.